Shown below are 2 T cell receptor beta chains from a single sample sequenced in a study of cytomegalovirus exposure and HLA in healthy donors. PCR was performed using 60 Vbeta and 13 Jbeta primers. TCRdb's copy holds only in-frame clones and misses some; the assay was immunoSEQ multiplex PCR. The sample spans about 130,000 clones; the ten largest clones claim under 2.5%. Specimen: PBMCs. These receptors were collected from a man between 35 and 55 years old in good health and CMV-seronegative.

The gene calls are TRBV5-1 and TRBJ2-7, with 8 bases aligning to TRBD1. With 4 bases clipped from V and 0 bases from J, the junction kept 6 bases outside the gene matches. The CDR3 sequence is 15 residues long. The V gene's germline CDR1 is SGHRS and CDR2 YFSETQ. The DNA for the CDR3 is TGCGCCAGCAGCCGTTCGGACAGGGCCTCCTACGAGCAGTACTTC. Encoded protein: CASSRSDRASYEQYF. The full variable domain, with the rest looked up from reference TRBV5-1 and TRBJ2-7, is KAGVTQTPRYLIKTRGQQVTLSCSPISGHRSVSWYQQTPGQGLQFLFEYFSETQRNKGNFPGRFSGRQFSNSRSEMNVSTLELGDSALYLCASSRSDRASYEQYFGPGTRLTVT.

CDR3 in amino acids: CASSSGGGRADTQYF. The CDR3 DNA reads TGTGCCAGCAGTTCGGGGGGAGGGCGTGCAGATACGCAGTATTTT. V gene TRBV28 combines with J gene TRBJ2-3, with 7 bases that match TRBD2. CDR1 is MDHEN and CDR2 is SYDVKM in the germline V gene. V trimming: 4 bases; J trimming: 4 bases; junction bases outside the gene matches: 8. The length of the CDR3 is 15 residues. Full variable domain (outside the CDR3, taken from reference TRBV28 and TRBJ2-3): DVKVTQSSRYLVKRTGEKVFLECVQDMDHENMFWYRQDPGLGLRLIYFSYDVKMKEKGDIPEGYSVSREKKERFSLILESASTNQTSMYLCASSSGGGRADTQYFGPGTRLTVL.